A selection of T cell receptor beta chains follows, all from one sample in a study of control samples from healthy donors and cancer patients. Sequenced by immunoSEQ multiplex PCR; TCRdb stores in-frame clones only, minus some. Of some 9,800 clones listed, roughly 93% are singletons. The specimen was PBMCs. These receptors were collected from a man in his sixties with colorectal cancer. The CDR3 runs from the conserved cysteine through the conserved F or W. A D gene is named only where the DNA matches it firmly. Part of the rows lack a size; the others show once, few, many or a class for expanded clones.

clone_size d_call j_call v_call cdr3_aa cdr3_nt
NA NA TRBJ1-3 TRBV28 CASSLTEVSGNTIYF TGTGCCAGCAGCCTAACAGAAGTCTCTGGAAACACCATATATTTT
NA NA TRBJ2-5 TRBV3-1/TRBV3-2 CASSQGRTHQETQYF TGTGCCAGCAGCCAAGGTCGGACTCATCAAGAGACCCAGTACTTC
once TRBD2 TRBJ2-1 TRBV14 CASSQTSGVMQFF TGTGCCAGCAGCCAAACTAGCGGAGTAATGCAGTTCTTC
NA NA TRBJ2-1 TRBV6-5 CASSYSFLALYNEQFF TGTGCCAGCAGTTACTCGTTCCTAGCTCTATACAATGAGCAGTTCTTC
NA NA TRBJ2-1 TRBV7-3 CASSLNGGQYYNEQFF TGTGCCAGCAGCTTAAACGGGGGGCAATACTACAATGAGCAGTTCTTC
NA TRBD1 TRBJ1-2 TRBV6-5 CASSRGTDNYGYTF TGTGCCAGCAGCCGCGGGACAGATAACTATGGCTACACCTTC
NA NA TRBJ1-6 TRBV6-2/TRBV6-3 CASSYWGAGNSPLHF TGTGCCAGCAGTTACTGGGGTGCGGGAAATTCACCCCTCCACTTT
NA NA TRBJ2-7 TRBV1 CTSSQREASYEQYF TGCACCAGCAGCCAACGAGAAGCATCCTACGAGCAGTACTTC
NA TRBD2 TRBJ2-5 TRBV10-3 CASGETSGRFRETQYF TGTGCCTCCGGGGAGACTAGCGGGAGGTTCCGAGAGACCCAGTACTTC
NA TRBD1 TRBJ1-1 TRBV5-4 CASSSPPGQASTEAFF TGTGCCAGCAGCTCCCCCCCGGGACAGGCTTCCACTGAAGCTTTCTTT